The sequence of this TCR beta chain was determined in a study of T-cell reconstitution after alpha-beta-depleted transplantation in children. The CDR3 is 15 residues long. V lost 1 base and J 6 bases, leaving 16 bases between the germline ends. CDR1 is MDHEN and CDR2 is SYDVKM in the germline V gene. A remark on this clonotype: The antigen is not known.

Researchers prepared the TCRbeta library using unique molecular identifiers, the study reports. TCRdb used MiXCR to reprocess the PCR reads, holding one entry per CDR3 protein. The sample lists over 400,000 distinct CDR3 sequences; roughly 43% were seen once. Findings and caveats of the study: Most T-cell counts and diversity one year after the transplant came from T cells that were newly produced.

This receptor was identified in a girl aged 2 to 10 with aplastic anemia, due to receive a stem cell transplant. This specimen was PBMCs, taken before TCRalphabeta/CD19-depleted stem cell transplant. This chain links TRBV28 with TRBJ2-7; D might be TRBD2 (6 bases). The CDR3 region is CASSLSRRKGGEQYF. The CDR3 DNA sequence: TGTGCCAGCAGTTTATCCCGGCGGAAGGGAGGCGAGCAGTACTTC.